Listed below are T cell receptor beta chains from one sample, sequenced in a study of blood T cell repertoires in COVID-19. Repertoires were generated with immunoSEQ multiplex PCR, while TCRdb's copy carries only in-frame clones and drops some. The sample has some 150,000 clones, approximately 84% seen once. Sequencing was performed on peripheral blood. The receptors were sampled from a woman of 80 years or more with acute or convalescent COVID-19. Both conserved end residues are part of each CDR3. Each record gives: clone size, V gene, J gene, D gene, CDR3 DNA, CDR3 protein. D genes are given only for firm matches. Expanded clones are given a class, and other clones once, few, many or no size at all.

.,TRBV12-3/TRBV12-4,TRBJ2-7,TRBD1,TGTGCCAGCAGGCCTCAGACAGGGGAAGAGCAGTACTTC,CASRPQTGEEQYF
.,TRBV18,TRBJ2-1,.,TGTGCCAGCTCACTTCCCGCAGGGGCCCGGGGCAATGAGCAGTTCTTC,CASSLPAGARGNEQFF
few,TRBV27,TRBJ2-3,.,TGTGCCAGCAGTTTAGGGCCGAGCCGCACAGATACGCAGTATTTT,CASSLGPSRTDTQYF
once,TRBV7-9,TRBJ1-2,TRBD1,TGTGCCAGCAGCAACCGGGACAGGACCTATTCGTATGGCTACACCTTC,CASSNRDRTYSYGYTF
.,TRBV7-9,TRBJ1-4,.,TGTGCCAGCAGCTTACTGGAGTTTACTAATGAAAAACTGTTTTTT,CASSLLEFTNEKLFF
.,TRBV3-1/TRBV3-2,TRBJ2-1,TRBD2,TGTGCCAGCAGCTCCTATAGCGGGGGTAACCTAAACCAGTTCTTC,CASSSYSGGNLNQFF
.,TRBV11-2,TRBJ2-5,.,TGTGCCAGCAGCCGGGACCAAGAGACCCAGTACTTC,CASSRDQETQYF
.,TRBV6-5,TRBJ1-2,.,TGTGCCAGCAGGCCAACAGGGTTACTAGGGGGCTACACCTTC,CASRPTGLLGGYTF
.,TRBV11-1,TRBJ2-1,.,TGTGCCAGCAGCTTAGCGGGAACAGGGATAAATGAGCAGTTCTTC,CASSLAGTGINEQFF
.,TRBV18,TRBJ2-1,TRBD1,TGTGCCAGTCATCCGGGACAGGGTTACAATGAGCAGTTCTTC,CASHPGQGYNEQFF
.,TRBV3-1/TRBV3-2,TRBJ2-1,TRBD2,TGTGCCAGCAGTCCACCGCGGGGGGGCTACAATGAGCAGTTCTTC,CASSPPRGGYNEQFF
.,TRBV2,TRBJ1-5,.,TGTGCCAGCAGTTCACAGGGCTCAAGCAATCAGCCCCAGCATTTT,CASSSQGSSNQPQHF
.,TRBV5-1,TRBJ2-3,TRBD2,TGCGCCAGCAGCTTTGGGGATAGCGGGAGTGCAGATACGCAGTATTTT,CASSFGDSGSADTQYF
.,TRBV29-1,TRBJ1-2,TRBD1,TGCAGCGTCGCCGGACAGGGGACGGTGAATGGCTACACCTTC,CSVAGQGTVNGYTF
few,TRBV20-1,TRBJ1-2,TRBD1,TGCAGTGCTAGTGGACAGGGAGGCTACACCTTC,CSASGQGGYTF
few,TRBV24-1,TRBJ2-7,.,TGTGCCACCAGTGATTTTACGGGGGGCAGGTACGAGCAGTACTTC,CATSDFTGGRYEQYF
few,TRBV27,TRBJ1-2,TRBD1,TGTGCCAGCAGTAACAGGGGCCACTATGGCTACACCTTC,CASSNRGHYGYTF
.,TRBV2,TRBJ1-5,TRBD1,TGTGCCAGCGGACAGGGGGCTTCCCAGCCCCAGCATTTT,CASGQGASQPQHF